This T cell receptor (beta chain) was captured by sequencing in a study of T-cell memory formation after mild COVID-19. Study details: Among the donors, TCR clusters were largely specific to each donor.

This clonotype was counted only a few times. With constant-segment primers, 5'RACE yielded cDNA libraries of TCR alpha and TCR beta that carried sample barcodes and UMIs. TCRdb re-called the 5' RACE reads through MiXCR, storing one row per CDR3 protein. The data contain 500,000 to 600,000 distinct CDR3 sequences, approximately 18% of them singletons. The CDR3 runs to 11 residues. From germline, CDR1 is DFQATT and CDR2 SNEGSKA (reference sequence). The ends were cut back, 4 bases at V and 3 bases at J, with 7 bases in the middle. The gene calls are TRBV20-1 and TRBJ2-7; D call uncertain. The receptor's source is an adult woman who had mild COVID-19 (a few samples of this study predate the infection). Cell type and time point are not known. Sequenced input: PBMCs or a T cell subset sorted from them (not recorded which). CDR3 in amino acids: CSANLHYEQYF. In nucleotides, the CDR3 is TGCAGTGCTAATTTGCACTACGAGCAGTACTTC.